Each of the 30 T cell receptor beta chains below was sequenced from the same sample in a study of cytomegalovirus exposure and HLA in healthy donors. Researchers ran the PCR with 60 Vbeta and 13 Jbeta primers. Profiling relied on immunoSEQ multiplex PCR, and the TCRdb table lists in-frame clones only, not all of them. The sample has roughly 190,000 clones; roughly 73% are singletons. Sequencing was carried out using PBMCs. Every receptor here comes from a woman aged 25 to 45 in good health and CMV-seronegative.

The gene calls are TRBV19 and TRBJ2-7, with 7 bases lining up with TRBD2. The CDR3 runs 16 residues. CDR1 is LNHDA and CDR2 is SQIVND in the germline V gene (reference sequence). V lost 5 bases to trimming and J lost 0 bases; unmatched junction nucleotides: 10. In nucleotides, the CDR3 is TGTGCCAGTAGTCCGTCGGGCGGGAGTTCCTCCTACGAGCAGTACTTC. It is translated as CASSPSGGSSSYEQYF.

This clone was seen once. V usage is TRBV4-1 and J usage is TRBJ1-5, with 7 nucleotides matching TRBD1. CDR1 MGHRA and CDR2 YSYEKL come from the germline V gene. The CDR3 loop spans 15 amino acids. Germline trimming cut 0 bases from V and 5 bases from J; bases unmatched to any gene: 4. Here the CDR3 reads CASSQDVGQHQPQHF. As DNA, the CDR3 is TGCGCCAGCAGCCAAGATGTGGGACAGCATCAGCCCCAGCATTTT.

The DNA of the CDR3 is TGTGCCAGCAGTGAAAGGCTTGGGCGGGGGGGCGCAGATACGCAGTATTTT. Translation gives CASSERLGRGGADTQYF. V usage is TRBV2 and J usage is TRBJ2-3; 9 bases are shared with TRBD2. Germline V gives CDR1 SNHLY, CDR2 FYNNEI. The V and J ends lost 2 bases and 4 bases, in that order; junction bases with no gene match: 10. The CDR3 covers 17 residues.

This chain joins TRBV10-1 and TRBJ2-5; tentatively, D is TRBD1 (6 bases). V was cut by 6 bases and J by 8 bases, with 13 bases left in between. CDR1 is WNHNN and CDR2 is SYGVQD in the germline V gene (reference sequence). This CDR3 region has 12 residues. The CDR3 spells CASSRDTGTQYF. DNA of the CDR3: TGCGCCAGCAGCCGGGACACCGGCACCCAGTACTTC.

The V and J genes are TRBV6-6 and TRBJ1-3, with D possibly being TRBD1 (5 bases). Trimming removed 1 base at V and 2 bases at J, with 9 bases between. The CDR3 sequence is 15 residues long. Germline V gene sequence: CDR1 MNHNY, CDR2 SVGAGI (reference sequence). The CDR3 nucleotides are TGTGCCAGCAGTTACTTATCGGGGGCTGGAAACACCATATATTTT. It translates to CASSYLSGAGNTIYF.

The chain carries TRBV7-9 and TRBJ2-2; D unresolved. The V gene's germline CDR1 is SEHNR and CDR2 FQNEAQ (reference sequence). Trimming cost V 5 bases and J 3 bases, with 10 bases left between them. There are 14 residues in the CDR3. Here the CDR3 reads CASSRFRDTGELFF. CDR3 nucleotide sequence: TGTGCCAGCAGCCGGTTTCGGGACACCGGGGAGCTGTTTTTT. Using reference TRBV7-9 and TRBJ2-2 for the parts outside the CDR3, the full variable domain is DTGVSQNPRHKITKRGQNVTFRCDPISEHNRLYWYRQTLGQGPEFLTYFQNEAQLEKSRLLSDRFSAERPKGSFSTLEIQRTEQGDSAMYLCASSRFRDTGELFFGEGSRLTVL.

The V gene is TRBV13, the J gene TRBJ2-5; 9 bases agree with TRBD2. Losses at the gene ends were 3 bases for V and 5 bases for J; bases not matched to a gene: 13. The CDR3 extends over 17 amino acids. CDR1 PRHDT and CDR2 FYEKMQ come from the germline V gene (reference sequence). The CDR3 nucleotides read TGTGCCAGCAGCTTTCCGGCGGGAGGGCCGCGTAAGGAGACCCAGTACTTC. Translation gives CASSFPAGGPRKETQYF. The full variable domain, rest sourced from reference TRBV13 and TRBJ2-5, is AAGVIQSPRHLIKEKRETATLKCYPIPRHDTVYWYQQGPGQDPQFLISFYEKMQSDKGSIPDRFSAQQFSDYHSELNMSSLELGDSALYFCASSFPAGGPRKETQYFGPGTRLLVL.

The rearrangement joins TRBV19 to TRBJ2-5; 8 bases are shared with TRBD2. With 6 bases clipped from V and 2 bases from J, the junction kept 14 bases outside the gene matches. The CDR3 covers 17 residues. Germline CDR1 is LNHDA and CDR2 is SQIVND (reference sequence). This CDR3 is CASSEHSAGGGQETQYF. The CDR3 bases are TGTGCCAGTAGCGAACACTCGGCGGGCGGGGGGCAAGAGACCCAGTACTTC.

The CDR3 loop reads CASREGTGGYTF. CDR3 coding DNA: TGCGCCAGCAGGGAGGGGACCGGTGGCTACACCTTC. This sequence joins TRBV5-1 and TRBJ1-2, with D tentatively TRBD1 (5 bases). Germline V lookup: CDR1 SGHRS, CDR2 YFSETQ. Trimming removed 5 bases from V and 7 bases from J, with 12 bases in between. CDR3 size: 12 residues.

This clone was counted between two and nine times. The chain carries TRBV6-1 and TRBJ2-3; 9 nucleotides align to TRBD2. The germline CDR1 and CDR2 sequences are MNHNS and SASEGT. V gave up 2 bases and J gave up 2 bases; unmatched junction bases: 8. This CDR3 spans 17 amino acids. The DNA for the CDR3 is TGTGCCAGCAGTGAACCTATCGGACTAGCGACCACAGATACGCAGTATTTT. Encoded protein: CASSEPIGLATTDTQYF.

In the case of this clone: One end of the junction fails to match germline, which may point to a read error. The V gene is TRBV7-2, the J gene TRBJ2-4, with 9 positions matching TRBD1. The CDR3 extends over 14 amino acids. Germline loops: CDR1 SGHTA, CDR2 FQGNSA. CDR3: CASSVLPGQGTEDF. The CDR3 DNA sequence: TGTGCCAGCAGCGTACTCCCGGGACAGGGTACCGAGGACTTC.

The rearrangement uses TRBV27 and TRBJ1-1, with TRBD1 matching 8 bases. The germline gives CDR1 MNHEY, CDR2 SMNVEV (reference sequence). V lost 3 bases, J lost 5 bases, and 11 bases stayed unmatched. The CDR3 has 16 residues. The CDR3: CASSFLNDRGRTEAFF. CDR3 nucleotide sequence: TGTGCCAGCAGTTTCTTAAACGACAGGGGTAGGACTGAAGCTTTCTTT.

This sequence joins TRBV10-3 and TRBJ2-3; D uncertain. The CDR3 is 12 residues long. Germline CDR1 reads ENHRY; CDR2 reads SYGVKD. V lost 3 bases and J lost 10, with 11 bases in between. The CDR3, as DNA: TGTGCCATCAGTGAAAACCTTTACTCGCAGTATTTT. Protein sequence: CAISENLYSQYF.

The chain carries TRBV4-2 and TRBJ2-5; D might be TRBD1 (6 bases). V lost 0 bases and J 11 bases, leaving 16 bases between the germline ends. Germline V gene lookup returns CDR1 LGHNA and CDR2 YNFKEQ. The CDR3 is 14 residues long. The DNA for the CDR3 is TGTGCCAGCAGCCAAGACCGGGGACAAGGGGTGCAGTACTTC. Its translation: CASSQDRGQGVQYF.

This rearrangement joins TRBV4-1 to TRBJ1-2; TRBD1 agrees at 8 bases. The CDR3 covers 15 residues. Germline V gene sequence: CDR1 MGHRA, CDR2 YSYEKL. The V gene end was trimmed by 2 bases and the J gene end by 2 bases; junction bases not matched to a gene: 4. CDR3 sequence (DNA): TGCGCCAGCAGCCAACCTGGGACAGGAAACTATGGCTACACCTTC. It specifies CASSQPGTGNYGYTF.

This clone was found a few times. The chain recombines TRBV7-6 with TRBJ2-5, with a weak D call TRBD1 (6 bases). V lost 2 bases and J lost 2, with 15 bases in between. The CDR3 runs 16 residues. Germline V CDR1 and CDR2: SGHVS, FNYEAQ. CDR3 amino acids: CASSLTAGVGQETQYF. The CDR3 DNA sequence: TGTGCCAGCAGCTTAACGGCAGGGGTGGGTCAAGAGACCCAGTACTTC.

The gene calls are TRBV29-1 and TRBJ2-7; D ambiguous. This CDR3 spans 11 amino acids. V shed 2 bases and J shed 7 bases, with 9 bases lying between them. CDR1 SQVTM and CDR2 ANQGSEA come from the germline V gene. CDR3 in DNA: TGCAGCGTTGAACTTCGGTGGGAGCAGTACTTC. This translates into CSVELRWEQYF.

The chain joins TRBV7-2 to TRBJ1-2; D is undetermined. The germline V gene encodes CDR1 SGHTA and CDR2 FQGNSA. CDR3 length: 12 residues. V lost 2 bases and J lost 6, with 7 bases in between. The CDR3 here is CASSLSWHGYTF. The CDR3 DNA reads TGTGCCAGCAGCTTATCTTGGCATGGCTACACCTTC.

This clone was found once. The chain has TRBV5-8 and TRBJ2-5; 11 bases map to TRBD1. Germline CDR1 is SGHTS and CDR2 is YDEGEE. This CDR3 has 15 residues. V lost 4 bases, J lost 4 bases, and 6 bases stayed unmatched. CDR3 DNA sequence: TGTGCCAGCAGCACCGGGACAGGGGGGTCAGAGACCCAGTACTTC. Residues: CASSTGTGGSETQYF.

The CDR3 loop reads CASSTGGGQGNTIYF. Here the CDR3 DNA reads TGTGCCAGCAGCACCGGCGGGGGGCAGGGAAACACCATATATTTT. The genes are TRBV7-9 and TRBJ1-3, with a tentative D call TRBD1 (6 bases). CDR1 SEHNR and CDR2 FQNEAQ come from the germline V gene (reference sequence). V lost 5 bases and J lost 4, with 15 bases in between. The CDR3 covers 15 residues.

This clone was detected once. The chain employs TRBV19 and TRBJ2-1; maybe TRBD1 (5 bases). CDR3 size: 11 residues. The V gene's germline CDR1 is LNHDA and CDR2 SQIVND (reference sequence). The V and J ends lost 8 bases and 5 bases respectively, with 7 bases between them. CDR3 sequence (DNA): TGTGCCAGTGACAGCCACAATGAGCAGTTCTTC. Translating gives CASDSHNEQFF.

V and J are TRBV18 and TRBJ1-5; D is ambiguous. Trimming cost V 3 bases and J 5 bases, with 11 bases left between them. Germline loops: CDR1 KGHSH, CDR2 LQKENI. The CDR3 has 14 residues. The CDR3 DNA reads TGTGCCAGCTCACCTTCTGGGAGCGATCAGCCCCAGCATTTT. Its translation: CASSPSGSDQPQHF.

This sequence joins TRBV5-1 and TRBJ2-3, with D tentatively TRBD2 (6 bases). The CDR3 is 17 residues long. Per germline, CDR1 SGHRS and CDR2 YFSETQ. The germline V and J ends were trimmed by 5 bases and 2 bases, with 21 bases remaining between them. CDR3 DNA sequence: TGCGCCAGCAGTCCGGGCGGGGCTACCGATATCACAGATACGCAGTATTTT. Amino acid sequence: CASSPGGATDITDTQYF.

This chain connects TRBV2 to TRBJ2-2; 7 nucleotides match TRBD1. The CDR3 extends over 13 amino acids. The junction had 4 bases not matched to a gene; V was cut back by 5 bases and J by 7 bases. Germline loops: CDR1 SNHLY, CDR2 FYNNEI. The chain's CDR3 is CASSIRGIGELFF. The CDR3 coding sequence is TGTGCCAGCAGTATCAGGGGGATCGGGGAGCTGTTTTTT.

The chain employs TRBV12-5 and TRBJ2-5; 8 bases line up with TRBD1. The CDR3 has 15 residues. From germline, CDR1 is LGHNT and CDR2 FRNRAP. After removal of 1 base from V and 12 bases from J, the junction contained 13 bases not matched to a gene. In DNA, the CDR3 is TGTGCTAGTGGTTTGGCGGAGGGACAGGCGATCATTAAGTACTTC. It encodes CASGLAEGQAIIKYF.

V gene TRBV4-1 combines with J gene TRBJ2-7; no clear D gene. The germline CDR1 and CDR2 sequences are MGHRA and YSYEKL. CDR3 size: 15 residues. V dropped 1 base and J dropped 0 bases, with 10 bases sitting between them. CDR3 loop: CASSQVALSSYEQYF. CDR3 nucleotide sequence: TGCGCCAGCAGCCAAGTTGCGTTAAGCTCCTACGAGCAGTACTTC.

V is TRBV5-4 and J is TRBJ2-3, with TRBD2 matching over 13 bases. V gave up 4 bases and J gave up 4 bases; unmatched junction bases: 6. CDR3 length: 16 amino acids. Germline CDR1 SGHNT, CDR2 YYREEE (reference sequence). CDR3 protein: CASSPAGLAGPDTQYF. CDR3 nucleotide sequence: TGTGCCAGCAGCCCCGCGGGACTAGCGGGACCAGATACGCAGTATTTT.

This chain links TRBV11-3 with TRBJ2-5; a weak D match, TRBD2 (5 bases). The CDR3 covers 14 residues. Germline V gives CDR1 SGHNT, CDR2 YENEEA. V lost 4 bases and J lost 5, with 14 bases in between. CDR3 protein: CASSSRGPGETQYF. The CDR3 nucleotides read TGTGCCAGCAGCTCCAGAGGTCCGGGGGAGACCCAGTACTTC.

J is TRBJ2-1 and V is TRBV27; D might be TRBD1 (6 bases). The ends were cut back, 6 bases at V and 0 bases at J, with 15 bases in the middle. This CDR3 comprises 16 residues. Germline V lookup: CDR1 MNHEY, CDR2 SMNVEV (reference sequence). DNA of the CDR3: TGTGCCAGCAGACTAGGGACATTGGGCTCCTACAATGAGCAGTTCTTC. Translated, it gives CASRLGTLGSYNEQFF.

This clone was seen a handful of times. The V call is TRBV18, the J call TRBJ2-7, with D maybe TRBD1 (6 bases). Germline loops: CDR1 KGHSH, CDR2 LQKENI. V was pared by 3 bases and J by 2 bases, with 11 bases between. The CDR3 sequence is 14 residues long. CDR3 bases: TGTGCCAGCTCACCCCGACAGGTAACCTACGAGCAGTACTTC. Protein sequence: CASSPRQVTYEQYF. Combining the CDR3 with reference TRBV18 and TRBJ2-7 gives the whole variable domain NAGVMQNPRHLVRRRGQEARLRCSPMKGHSHVYWYRQLPEEGLKFMVYLQKENIIDESGMPKERFSAEFPKEGPSILRIQQVVRGDSAAYFCASSPRQVTYEQYFGPGTRLTVT.